This TCR beta chain was recovered during a study of post-analysis software for immune sequencing data. Study observations and caveats: In patients, about 5 TRBV segments were more frequent than in controls, with TRBV5-6, TRBV5-1 and TRBV20-1 among them.

In this sample, this clonotype turned up a few times. Its antigen remains unknown. cDNA libraries for TCR beta contained unique molecular identifiers. TCRdb analysed the PCR reads with MiXCR anew, one entry per CDR3 protein. This sample has roughly 540,000 distinct CDR3 sequences, with roughly 34% found just once. Germline loops: CDR1 SGHTA, CDR2 FQGNSA. The CDR3 sequence is 17 residues long. With 4 bases clipped from V and 0 bases from J, the junction kept 8 bases outside the gene matches. The chain has TRBV7-2 and TRBJ2-3, with 9 bases fitting TRBD2. The specimen was blood. The sequence derives from a girl aged 2-17 years with multiple sclerosis. CDR3 sequence: CASSSGAGGTSTDTQYF. DNA for the CDR3: TGTGCCAGCAGCTCAGGAGCGGGGGGCACTAGCACAGATACGCAGTATTTT. Using reference TRBV7-2 and TRBJ2-3 for the parts outside the CDR3, the full variable domain is GAGVSQSPSNKVTEKGKDVELRCDPISGHTALYWYRQSLGQGLEFLIYFQGNSAPDKSGLPSDRFSAERTGGSVSTLTIQRTQQEDSAVYLCASSSGAGGTSTDTQYFGPGTRLTVL.